One T cell receptor beta chain is described in this entry. Its antigen is undetermined. The data derive from a study of CD4 T cells in relation to SARS-CoV-2 and coronaviruses. Study-wide context: ViraFEST: approximately ten-day antigen culture of PBMCs, then TCR beta CDR3 sequencing.

Unexposed donor CD4+ T cells date from about 2011-2018, before the COVID-19 pandemic. After less than 11 days of culture, CD4+ T cells were isolated. CDR3 length: 14 residues. Germline CDR1 is SGHRS and CDR2 is YFSETQ. Trimming took 5 bases from V and 3 from J; bases not matched to a gene: 4. Clones were read by immunoSEQ multiplex PCR, and TCRdb kept only the in-frame ones, dropping some. In the table there are about 17,000 clones, about 80% of which are singletons. Sequencing was done on a sample of CD4+ T cells from PBMCs, cultured in vitro. The rearrangement links TRBV5-1 to TRBJ1-4; 7 bases agree with TRBD1. The sequence came from a human donor in good health. The CDR3 DNA follows: TGCGCCAGCAGAGGGGGCAGGGCTAATGAAAAACTGTTTTTT. It translates to CASRGGRANEKLFF. Using reference TRBV5-1 and TRBJ1-4 for the parts outside the CDR3, the full variable domain is KAGVTQTPRYLIKTRGQQVTLSCSPISGHRSVSWYQQTPGQGLQFLFEYFSETQRNKGNFPGRFSGRQFSNSRSEMNVSTLELGDSALYLCASRGGRANEKLFFGSGTQLSVL.